These 10 T cell receptor beta chains originate from one sample sequenced in a study of cytomegalovirus exposure and HLA in healthy donors. The study ran its PCR with 60 Vbeta and 13 Jbeta primers. Here immunoSEQ multiplex PCR was the method, and the copy in TCRdb shows in-frame clones only, minus some. The profile shows some 96,000 clones, 64% of them singletons. Material for sequencing was PBMCs. The receptors shown here come from a man aged 55 to 69 in good health and CMV-seronegative.

The rearrangement links TRBV5-1 to TRBJ1-6; D might be TRBD1 (6 bases). Germline CDR1 is SGHRS and CDR2 is YFSETQ. V lost 0 bases to trimming and J lost 7 bases, with 8 bases between them. This CDR3 is 14 amino acids long. The CDR3 DNA is TGCGCCAGCAGCTTGGGACAGGAAAATTCACCCCTCCACTTT. It yields the protein CASSLGQENSPLHF. The full variable domain, rest sourced from reference TRBV5-1 and TRBJ1-6, is KAGVTQTPRYLIKTRGQQVTLSCSPISGHRSVSWYQQTPGQGLQFLFEYFSETQRNKGNFPGRFSGRQFSNSRSEMNVSTLELGDSALYLCASSLGQENSPLHFGNGTRLTVT.

This chain links TRBV19 with TRBJ1-6; 7 nucleotides agree with TRBD1. This CDR3 is 13 amino acids long. CDR1 and CDR2 from the germline V gene are LNHDA and SQIVND (reference sequence). The V and J ends lost 5 bases and 11 bases, in that order; junction bases with no gene match: 6. DNA of the CDR3: TGTGCCAGTAGTCAGGGGGATCGGCCACCCCTCCACTTT. It encodes CASSQGDRPPLHF.

The chain is built from TRBV27 and TRBJ2-7; the D is unclear. The CDR3 runs to 14 residues. V was cut by 8 bases and J by 0 bases, with 14 bases left in between. CDR1 MNHEY and CDR2 SMNVEV come from the germline V gene (reference sequence). The CDR3 nucleotides read TGTGCCAGCCTTCGTACCCACAGCTCCTACGAGCAGTACTTC. It codes for CASLRTHSSYEQYF.

This chain joins TRBV7-9 and TRBJ2-1, with TRBD1 identical over 8 bases. CDR1 and CDR2 from the germline V gene are SEHNR and FQNEAQ (reference sequence). The CDR3 covers 15 residues. V shed 5 bases and J 4 bases; nucleotides not matched to a gene: 7. CDR3 nucleotide sequence: TGTGCCAGCAGCCTTGACAGGGGAGGATACAATGAGCAGTTCTTC. Protein product: CASSLDRGGYNEQFF.

The chain has TRBV7-3 and TRBJ2-1; D perhaps matches TRBD2 (6 bases). Trimming removed 3 bases from V and 6 bases from J, with 9 bases in between. The CDR3 totals 13 residues. From germline, CDR1 is SGHTA and CDR2 FQGTGA. CDR3 in amino acids: CASSFGGPNEQFF. In DNA, the CDR3 is TGTGCCAGCAGCTTCGGGGGTCCCAATGAGCAGTTCTTC.

This clone was counted only a few times. The rearrangement joins TRBV7-2 to TRBJ2-1, with 7 bases that match TRBD2. Germline CDR1 and CDR2: SGHTA and FQGNSA. The CDR3 consists of 14 residues. The V gene end was trimmed by 5 bases and the J gene end by 9 bases; junction bases not matched to a gene: 10. The CDR3 reads CASSPMTSWGEQFF. The CDR3 coding sequence is TGTGCCAGCAGCCCGATGACTAGCTGGGGTGAGCAGTTCTTC.

V gene TRBV5-4 combines with J gene TRBJ1-4; D is uncertain. CDR1 and CDR2 (germline): SGHNT, YYREEE (reference sequence). The CDR3 contains 16 residues. The V gene lost 1 base and the J gene lost 4 bases, with 14 bases spanning the gap. As DNA, the CDR3 is TGTGCCAGCAGCTTGTCGGCGGGGAACCTTAATGAAAAACTGTTTTTT. Its translation: CASSLSAGNLNEKLFF.

The rearrangement joins TRBV9 to TRBJ2-1; 11 bases fit TRBD2. The J segment lost 7 bases and the V segment lost 4 bases, leaving 16 bases of the junction unmatched. Germline CDR1 and CDR2: SGDLS and YYNGEE. This CDR3 contains 18 residues. The CDR3 loop is CASSPVPQLAGARNEQFF. The CDR3 DNA sequence: TGTGCCAGCAGCCCAGTACCCCAACTAGCGGGAGCAAGGAATGAGCAGTTCTTC.

The V and J genes are TRBV7-6 and TRBJ2-5; possibly TRBD1 for D (5 bases). The CDR3 is 16 amino acids. Trimming shortened V by 5 bases and J by 0 bases, and 16 bases separated the two germline ends. CDR1 is SGHVS and CDR2 is FNYEAQ in the germline V gene. The CDR3 nucleotides read TGTGCCAGCAGCCGTCAGCTGGGGCGGTACCAAGAGACCCAGTACTTC. Translated: CASSRQLGRYQETQYF.

The V call is TRBV18, the J call TRBJ2-7; 7 bases fit TRBD2. Germline V gene sequence: CDR1 KGHSH, CDR2 LQKENI. The CDR3 is made up of 16 amino acids. Trimming cost V 1 base and J 2 bases; bases outside gene matches: 8. CDR3 in amino acids: CASSPLRRENPYEQYF. The CDR3 DNA reads as TGTGCCAGCTCACCACTTAGGCGGGAGAACCCCTACGAGCAGTACTTC.